This T cell receptor beta chain stems from a study of cytomegalovirus exposure and HLA in healthy donors (TCRdb year 2017). About the full investigation: An earlier analysis of 587 of the donors reported 276 Gb of sequence data and around 120 million unique TCR beta sequences obtained from about 180 million T cells. An early release that covered approximately 600 HLA-typed donors contained about 300 gigabases of sequencing data and 65 million to 100 million unique TCR sequences. Of the roughly 400 genotyped donors, around 81% fell in the genetic ancestry cluster associated with self-reported Caucasian donors. The study aimed to test whether signatures of past pathogen exposure could be identified by cataloging public T cell receptors. The study profiled the T cell repertoires of 550 to 700 subjects by immunosequencing and related them to cytomegalovirus serostatus. A separate validation cohort of roughly 120 different subjects was used in addition to the roughly 700-subject first cohort. High-throughput TCR immunosequencing, statistical association of individual TCRs with disease status, and machine learning were combined to predict cytomegalovirus infection status. A later analysis re-examined previously published TCR beta repertoires from more than 650 donors and added high-resolution HLA genotyping to investigate patterns of TCR occurrence. The later analysis used no new phenotypic data to find candidate immune exposures, relying instead on TCR beta sequences and their occurrence across donors. In an earlier analysis of 500 to 650 of the donors, high-throughput TCR beta sequencing was used to judge whether each TCR beta V gene segment behaved as functional or pseudogenic. Donor age, sex, ethnicity and CMV serostatus were collected together with the repertoire data. Genome-wide SNP genotypes for about 65% of the 666 donors were used in a later genetic analysis, which treated that subset as a discovery cohort. All discovery cohort repertoires had been generated on a single sequencing platform. HLA typing included class I and class II loci at four-digit resolution. The number of typed donors differed by locus: 629-630 for A, B, C, DRB1 and DQB1; some 540 for DQA1; 606 for DPA1; and around 470 for DPB1. Roughly 5 DR-DQ haplotypes were handled as single units for association and clustering, since linkage in the cohort was strong. On average, about 240,000 unique TCR beta nucleotide sequences were sequenced per donor among more than 350 genotyped donors of the cohort, with 15% to 20% of those sequences being non-productive.

In total, more than 500 healthy bone marrow donors made up the cohort. Cohort members were all nominally healthy when sampled, although unrecorded immune exposures were likely present. The donor was CMV seronegative and belonged to the group of around 350 seronegative cohort members. A peripheral blood sample was collected from each donor, and TCR beta sequencing was performed on peripheral blood mononuclear cells. Genomic DNA extraction from the blood cell samples was performed with the Qiagen DNeasy Blood Extraction Kit. CDR1 and CDR2 were assigned from the germline V gene as SGHRS and YFSETQ. For this chain, trimming is 0 bases at the V end and 4 bases at the J end, and the number of junction bases without a gene match is 7. Spanning cysteine to phenylalanine, the CDR3 consists of 16 amino acids. Only the CDR3 part of the read is kept: 48 bases, read in frame from the first base. Here is what the overall study found, with its caveats: Because some donors lacked HLA typing at each locus, the association tests relied only on the typed subset. The only immune exposure information available for the cohort was CMV serostatus. In an earlier analysis of 587 of the donors, most TCR beta V segments were observed in productive rearrangements about 87% or about 30% of the time, broadly matching IMGT annotations. Some IMGT-functional V segments, including TRBV6-2 and TRBV6-3, could not be distinguished by the 87-base-pair reads and were therefore excluded. According to a later analysis, TCR association rates differed among HLA loci, with DRB1 alleles showing the most associated TCRs and HLA-C alleles showing the fewest. In the study, around 150 TCR beta chains were listed as associated with cytomegalovirus. In this cohort, only TCR beta chains were sequenced, and detectable features were limited by the absence of alpha or paired-chain data. At a false discovery rate of 0.05, a later analysis linked 16,000 or so TCR beta sequences to specific HLA alleles. Cytomegalovirus status was reported to be diagnosed by the classifier with high specificity and sensitivity in both the original and validation cohorts. Correlated functional status among segregating V segments might reflect linkage disequilibrium, but an unknown experimental factor could not be ruled out. Sequencing depth was assumed to be roughly uniform across donors in the presence/absence analyses, though that assumption may not hold. Most TCR sequences were observed very rarely across donors, whereas some public TCRs were present in many individuals. According to a later genetic analysis, donors in an Asian-associated ancestry cluster had fewer N-insertions in productive TCRs than the approximately 630-donor mean. Because counts were too low, roughly 18 rarely observed V segments, including chromosome 9 orphons, were left out of the earlier analysis of approximately 580 of the donors. In a later analysis, HLA-associated TCR beta chains showed more clonal expansion and lower generation probabilities than non-associated chains that were equally common. According to a later analysis, parvovirus B19, influenza, CMV and Epstein-Barr virus appeared linked to several top co-occurrence clusters. In a later genetic analysis, a missense DCLRE1C variant was associated with V-gene and J-gene trimming of TCR beta chains, and the association was replicated in an independent cohort. A later analysis found that most CMV-associated TCR beta chains appeared HLA-restricted, with HLA associations seemingly driven largely by CMV exposure. When HLA alleles, especially DR and DQ, strongly co-occurred, TCR associations were difficult to assign to individual alleles. A group of highly shared sequence variants was considered likely to be a technical artifact of the sequencing pipeline. It was suggested by the authors that the approach could potentially be generalized to other disease states and immunological phenotypes. A further reported finding was that TCR beta sequences accurately predicted the HLA-A and HLA-B alleles for most subjects in the first cohort. In vitro tests confirmed that a few of the cytomegalovirus-associated TCR beta chains recognize cytomegalovirus antigens.

A word on this clone: Which antigen it targets is not known. No clone much larger than this one lies a single base away; base qualities are absent.

The method behind the library was the immunoSEQ multiplex PCR assay. The multiplex PCR relied on a mix of 60 forward primers for TCR Vbeta segments and 13 reverse primers for TCR Jbeta segments. The CDR3 region of rearranged TCR beta genes was amplified from genomic DNA with a multiplex PCR assay. The Illumina HiSeq System was used to sequence the amplified TCR beta libraries as 87-base-pair reads. The paper's data handling went like this. In a later analysis, some 80 million unique TCR beta chains were counted across the roughly 670 repertoires, and some 10 million of these chains were shared by at least two donors. Raw reads were error-corrected and collapsed into unique sequences by a nearest-neighbor algorithm in which closely related sequences were merged to remove PCR and sequencing errors. To assign V, D and J gene segments, CDR3 sequences were aligned to IMGT reference sequences. For a sequence to be retained, at least a six-nucleotide match to both a V gene segment and a J gene segment was required. A rearrangement counted as productive if the CDR3 had no stop codons and remained in frame with V and J, and every other rearrangement counted as non-productive. Following IMGT convention, CDR3 was defined as the stretch from the second conserved V-encoded cysteine up to the conserved J-encoded phenylalanine. In an earlier analysis of around 540 of the donors, sequences lacking an unambiguous match to a single V gene segment were excluded. In an earlier analysis of 450 to 700 of the donors, V segments were called functional above 56.7% productive rearrangements and were called segregating when the between-donor standard deviation exceeded 5%. A statistical classification framework was built for diagnosing cytomegalovirus status from the catalog of TCR beta chain sequences. In a later analysis, TCR nucleotide sequences were compared against IMGT/GENE-DB human TR gene sequences so that V and J genes could be assigned. The TCRdist pipeline was used in a later analysis to assign CDR3 sequences and most-parsimonious VDJ recombination scenarios. A later analysis defined each TCR beta chain by its CDR3 amino acid sequence plus V-gene family, and excluded reads lacking a unique V-gene family. As a way to deal with suspected cross-contamination and a sequencing artifact, a later analysis dropped 450 to 600 nucleotide sequences that were highly shared and had low generation probability. For each public chain, a later analysis derived a clonal expansion index from normalized ranks of inferred template counts within each repertoire. Generation probabilities in a later analysis came from a VDJ recombination model fitted to out-of-frame rearrangements, and those results were checked against IGoR. Hypergeometric tests were used in a later analysis to score TCR-TCR, TCR-HLA and TCR-CMV co-occurrence, with a repertoire-size bias correction applied to the TCR pairs. False discovery rates were estimated in a later analysis by permuting HLA or CMV assignments 20 times. In a later analysis, co-occurring TCRs were grouped with DBSCAN, and TCRdist sequence similarity was added when clustering was performed within HLA-allele-positive subsets. Co-occurrence clustering excluded repertoires with fewer than 30,000 or more than 120,000 public chains, plus five with anomalous nucleotide sharing. TCRdb's version of the immuneACCESS table is confined to in-frame rearrangements and falls short of the full clone set. An unresolved V gene accounts for under half of the shortfall where checked; the remainder is of unknown origin. V, J and clone size reflect that table, while D and trimming were determined from the DNA. The sample yields approximately 170,000 clones; around 80% were counted once. Roughly 1% of the sample comes from the top ten.

Input material: PBMCs. The receptor was derived from a woman between 40 and 50 years old in good health and CMV-seronegative. The chain couples TRBV5-1 to TRBJ1-1; TRBD1 lines up with 9 middle nucleotides. The sequenced DNA is TGCGCCAGCAGCTTGGGGTTACAGGGGGCTAGCACTGAAGCTTTCTTT. Its coded protein is CASSLGLQGASTEAFF. Extended through the reference TRBV5-1 and TRBJ1-1 proteins, this CDR3 yields the full variable domain: KAGVTQTPRYLIKTRGQQVTLSCSPISGHRSVSWYQQTPGQGLQFLFEYFSETQRNKGNFPGRFSGRQFSNSRSEMNVSTLELGDSALYLCASSLGLQGASTEAFFGQGTRLTVV.